The T cell receptor (beta chain) under discussion was sequenced for a study of human T cells and chemical hapten exposure. Study-wide results and caveats: Counts of TCRs expanded at PT1 correlated positively with patch test score.

Time point given: pre-sensitization, week 0. Noted treatment: therapeutic diphenylcyclopropenone sensitization with weekly scalp DPC. Sequencing started from total RNA isolated from unfractionated whole blood. The CDR3 extends over 15 amino acids. The V segment lost 3 bases and the J segment 4 bases; nucleotides outside the gene matches: 7. CDR1 and CDR2 from the germline V gene are SNHLY and FYNNEI. TCRdb fed the RACE reads into MiXCR, producing one record per CDR3 protein. The table shows roughly 260,000 distinct CDR3 sequences, with about 9% occurring only once. Comment on this clonotype: Its target is not known.

This TCR was recovered from a woman in her 40s with alopecia areata. Some clones in this sample may be carry-over from other donors' samples. The source material was whole blood, sampled in connection with sensitization to the hapten diphenylcyclopropenone (DPC). This chain connects TRBV2 to TRBJ2-3, with 7 bases matching TRBD1. CDR3 protein: CASSERMTGPDTQYF. CDR3 bases: TGTGCCAGCAGTGAGAGGATGACAGGGCCAGATACGCAGTATTTT.